This T cell receptor (beta chain) was observed in a study of beta chain features in type 1 diabetes. General study results and limits: Type 1 diabetes patients had TCRB CDR3s that were shorter (moderately but significantly so) in all four CD4+ subsets.

The CDR3 is made up of 16 amino acids. Unmatched junction bases numbered 12, after V lost 6 bases and J lost 2 bases. Germline values: CDR1 SGHRS, CDR2 YFSETQ. This clone was recorded a few times. As yet, its antigen is unknown. The sequenced template was cDNA made from the entire isolated RNA. Some clones are missing from TCRdb's copy, which holds only in-frame ones; the method was immunoSEQ multiplex PCR. This sample carries approximately 150,000 clones, roughly 9.3% of them seen once, and the ten largest clones take 0.65%. This TCR was recovered from a woman aged 40 to 50 in good health. This sequence joins TRBV5-1 and TRBJ2-3, with TRBD2 matching 7 bases. The sample comprised central memory CD4+ T cells from blood. CDR3 nucleotides: TGCGCCAGCACCCTTGGTATTACTAGCGCCACAGATACGCAGTATTTT. Amino acids: CASTLGITSATDTQYF.